These 29 T cell receptor beta chains share one sample of origin, sequenced in a study of blood T cells in healthy people across ages. Next came a second PCR, run for about 7 to 12 cycles, which used a sample-barcoded 5' primer along with a J-beta primer mix. TCRdb reanalysed the 5' RACE reads using MiXCR and keeps one entry per CDR3 protein. The table records roughly 1,000,000 distinct CDR3 sequences, under 30% of them present only once. These data were also filed under a second study, of T cells of mothers and their children.

Sequencing was carried out using blood. All receptors derive from a girl aged 2-15 years in good health.

This clonotype was detected only a few times. This chain links TRBV6-2 or TRBV6-3 with TRBJ2-7; possibly TRBD2 for D (6 bases). The CDR3 extends over 16 amino acids. The V gene's germline CDR1 is MNHEY and CDR2 SVGEGT. Trimming stripped 4 bases from V and 6 bases from J, with 22 bases between. The CDR3 sequence: CASSFLAPPEVGEQYF. CDR3 coding DNA: TGTGCCAGCAGTTTTCTAGCGCCGCCGGAGGTGGGCGAGCAGTACTTC.

CDR3 bases: TGCGCCAGCAGAGGGACTAGCGGGAGGGGAAACACCGGGGAGCTGTTTTTT. It codes for CASRGTSGRGNTGELFF. V usage is TRBV5-1 and J usage is TRBJ2-2, with 16 bases that match TRBD2. The CDR3 consists of 17 residues. The V segment lost 5 bases and the J segment 2 bases; nucleotides outside the gene matches: 3. The germline CDR1 and CDR2 sequences are SGHRS and YFSETQ.

This chain connects TRBV13 to TRBJ2-5, with 9 bases matching TRBD1. The tail of the sequence fits TRBJ2-7 better, so the J call may be wrong. The CDR3 totals 13 residues. Per the germline V gene, CDR1 is PRHDT and CDR2 is FYEKMQ (reference sequence). The CDR3 region is CASSDTGGHEQYF. The CDR3 nucleotides are TGTGCCAGCAGCGACACAGGGGGCCACGAGCAGTACTTC.

This clonotype has only one observation. This chain uses TRBV9 with TRBJ2-5, with 12 bases aligning to TRBD1. CDR3 size: 15 residues. Germline CDR1 is SGDLS and CDR2 is YYNGEE. Losses at the gene ends were 3 bases for V and 5 bases for J; bases not matched to a gene: 5. The CDR3 here is CASSEGTGGAETQYF. In DNA, the CDR3 is TGTGCCAGCAGCGAAGGGACAGGGGGCGCGGAGACCCAGTACTTC.

V gene TRBV4-1 combines with J gene TRBJ2-7; D perhaps matches TRBD2 (5 bases). The germline gives CDR1 MGHRA, CDR2 YSYEKL. CDR3 length: 19 amino acids. V shed 1 base and J shed 2 bases, with 24 bases lying between them. As DNA, the CDR3 is TGCGCCAGCAGCCAAGCGAACCCCGGGATCTCGCTCGGCACCTACGAGCAGTACTTC. Residues: CASSQANPGISLGTYEQYF.

This clonotype was counted many times. This sequence joins TRBV7-8 and TRBJ2-1, with D perhaps TRBD2 (5 bases). CDR1 SGHVS and CDR2 FQNEAQ come from the germline V gene. Trimming removed 2 bases from V and 5 bases from J, with 13 bases in between. The CDR3 runs 15 residues. CDR3 bases: TGTGCCAGCAGCTTAATGGACTCGAGAGACAATGAGCAGTTCTTC. It yields the protein CASSLMDSRDNEQFF.

In the case of this clonotype: The germline gene is not matched at one end of the junction; a read error may be the cause. This chain joins TRBV29-1 and TRBJ1-1, with no clear D. Per germline, CDR1 SQVTM and CDR2 ANQGSEA. This CDR3 contains 9 residues. The CDR3 sequence: CSDGREFLF. The CDR3 DNA reads TGCAGCGACGGACGGGAATTTTTGTTT. Full variable domain (missing parts from reference TRBV29-1 and TRBJ1-1): SAVISQKPSRDICQRGTSLTIQCQVDSQVTMMFWYRQQPGQSLTLIATANQGSEATYESGFVIDKFPISRPNLTFSTLTVSNMSPEDSSIYLCSDGREFLFGQGTRLTVV.

The chain uses TRBV12-3 or TRBV12-4 and TRBJ2-1; tentative D call: TRBD1 (5 bases). This CDR3 has 14 residues. The V gene lost 5 bases and the J gene lost 4 bases, with 12 bases spanning the gap. The CDR3 is CASSRQGVYNEQFF. The CDR3 DNA follows: TGTGCCAGCAGTCGGCAGGGTGTGTACAATGAGCAGTTCTTC.

The rearrangement uses TRBV21-1 and TRBJ1-2; the table's D call TRBD1 went unverified against the DNA. TRBV21-1 constitutes a pseudogene. The CDR3 totals 15 residues. CDR3 DNA sequence: TGTGCCAGCAGCAAAGATCCCCCCCTTGACTATGGCTACACCTTC. Protein: CASSKDPPLDYGYTF.

The rearrangement joins TRBV20-1 to TRBJ2-5; D possibly corresponds to TRBD1 (7 bases). The J call may be mistaken, given a closer DNA end match to TRBJ2-7. This CDR3 is built from 13 residues. Looked up from germline, CDR1 is DFQATT and CDR2 is SNEGSKA (reference sequence). For the CDR3, the DNA is TGCAGTGCTAGGGGACAGCGGGCCTACGAGCAGTACTTC. Protein sequence: CSARGQRAYEQYF.

In this sample, this clonotype turned up a few times. The chain is built from TRBV3-1 and TRBJ2-3; the D is unclear. This CDR3 comprises 15 residues. Trimming took off 5 bases at V and 0 bases at J, with 12 bases between the two ends. The V gene's germline CDR1 is LGHDT and CDR2 YNNKEL (reference sequence). For the CDR3, the DNA is TGTGCCAGCAGCACCGGACCGCTCAGCACAGATACGCAGTATTTT. It encodes CASSTGPLSTDTQYF.

The V call is TRBV11-2, the J call TRBJ2-6, with D possibly matching TRBD2 (6 bases). V shed 3 bases and J shed 2 bases, with 11 bases lying between them. The germline V gene encodes CDR1 SGHAT and CDR2 FQNNGV. The CDR3 contains 16 residues. This chain's CDR3 is CASSFWRETGANVLTF. The CDR3, as DNA: TGTGCCAGCAGCTTTTGGAGGGAGACTGGGGCCAACGTCCTGACTTTC.

This clonotype was seen a few times. The rearrangement links TRBV6-5 to TRBJ2-6, with 7 bases identical to TRBD1. This CDR3 is 18 amino acids long. V dropped 4 bases and J dropped 1; count of bases not matched to a gene: 10. Germline CDR1 reads MNHEY; CDR2 reads SVGAGI. CDR3 loop: CASSWLTGFSSGANVLTF. The CDR3 DNA reads as TGTGCCAGCAGTTGGCTGACAGGGTTTTCTTCTGGGGCCAACGTCCTGACTTTC.

This clonotype has more than one count but fewer than ten. This chain joins TRBV28 and TRBJ2-3; 8 bases agree with TRBD1. Germline assignment: CDR1 MDHEN and CDR2 SYDVKM. Germline trimming cut 5 bases from V and 4 bases from J; bases unmatched to any gene: 14. The CDR3 has 17 amino acids. The CDR3: CASSIAYYGQGADTQYF. CDR3 nucleotides: TGTGCCAGCAGTATCGCCTACTACGGACAGGGTGCAGATACGCAGTATTTT.

V usage is TRBV20-1 and J usage is TRBJ2-4, with 13 bases lining up with TRBD2. The germline gives CDR1 DFQATT, CDR2 SNEGSKA (reference sequence). CDR3 size: 21 residues. V was clipped by 2 bases and J by 5 bases; unmatched bases: 21. The CDR3 DNA reads TGCAGTGCTAGAAGCATACCCAAAGGGACTAGCGGGGACCCTAGCCAAAACATTCAGTACTTC. This sequence encodes CSARSIPKGTSGDPSQNIQYF.

The rearrangement joins TRBV29-1 to TRBJ1-2; D gene uncertain. Germline CDR1 reads SQVTM; CDR2 reads ANQGSEA. With 3 bases removed from V and 7 bases from J, the gap between germline ends came to 9 bases. The CDR3 covers 11 residues. CDR3 loop: CSVDSECGYTF. The CDR3 nucleotides are TGCAGCGTTGACAGTGAATGTGGCTACACCTTC.

V and J are TRBV20-1 and TRBJ1-1; D is ambiguous. Looked up from germline, CDR1 is DFQATT and CDR2 is SNEGSKA (reference sequence). The CDR3 extends over 12 amino acids. The ends were cut back, 3 bases at V and 6 bases at J, with 11 bases in the middle. This CDR3 reads CSASNVVSEAFF. The CDR3 coding sequence is TGCAGTGCTAGTAATGTAGTATCTGAAGCTTTCTTT.

This clonotype appeared a few times. J is TRBJ1-1 and V is TRBV6-5; 7 bases line up with TRBD1. The V and J ends lost 4 bases and 8 bases, in that order; junction bases with no gene match: 4. In germline, CDR1 is MNHEY, CDR2 SVGAGI. The CDR3 spans 12 residues. The CDR3 nucleotides read TGTGCCAGCAGTTCCCGACAGGGAGAAGCTTTCTTT. It encodes CASSSRQGEAFF.

This clonotype was observed a few times. The J gene is TRBJ2-7, the V gene TRBV11-2; D unclear. The CDR3 is made up of 16 amino acids. CDR1 SGHAT and CDR2 FQNNGV come from the germline V gene. V was trimmed by 1 base and J by 1 base, leaving 14 bases between them. The CDR3 region has the DNA TGTGCCAGCAGCTTAGGTCGGGCGGAGATTTCCTACGAGCAGTACTTC. Translating gives CASSLGRAEISYEQYF.

The chain is built from TRBV24-1 and TRBJ1-2, with TRBD1 as a possible D gene (6 bases). The V end lost 9 bases, the J end lost 6 bases, and 13 bases lay between the germline ends. Germline V lookup: CDR1 KGHDR, CDR2 SFDVKD. The CDR3 is made up of 12 amino acids. The CDR3 is CATAGRGDGYTF. CDR3 sequence (DNA): TGTGCCACCGCGGGCAGGGGTGATGGCTACACCTTC.

The chain joins TRBV11-3 to TRBJ2-5; TRBD1 matches at 9 bases. The better agreement between TRBJ2-1 and the DNA end casts doubt on the J call. CDR1 is SGHNT and CDR2 is YENEEA in the germline V gene. CDR3 size: 15 residues. The CDR3 is CASSDRGASYNEQFF. CDR3 nucleotide sequence: TGTGCCAGCAGTGACAGGGGGGCCTCCTACAATGAGCAGTTCTTC.

V is TRBV28 and J is TRBJ1-1; TRBD1 is a possible D gene (6 bases). With 3 bases removed from V and 6 bases from J, the gap between germline ends came to 11 bases. This CDR3 spans 13 amino acids. CDR1 is MDHEN, CDR2 SYDVKM, per germline. This chain's CDR3 is CASSLYRDSEAFF. The CDR3 DNA reads as TGTGCCAGCAGTTTGTACAGGGACTCTGAAGCTTTCTTT.

This clonotype has just a few counts. V usage is TRBV29-1 and J usage is TRBJ1-4; 8 positions match TRBD1. Germline CDR1 is SQVTM and CDR2 is ANQGSEA. The trim removed 6 bases at V and 5 bases at J, leaving 11 bases unmatched. The length of the CDR3 is 15 residues. The CDR3 region has the DNA TGCAGCGTCCTAGGGGGACAGGCCTACAATGAAAAACTGTTTTTT. This gives the protein CSVLGGQAYNEKLFF. The full variable domain, with the rest looked up from reference TRBV29-1 and TRBJ1-4, is SAVISQKPSRDICQRGTSLTIQCQVDSQVTMMFWYRQQPGQSLTLIATANQGSEATYESGFVIDKFPISRPNLTFSTLTVSNMSPEDSSIYLCSVLGGQAYNEKLFFGSGTQLSVL.

V gene TRBV5-1 combines with J gene TRBJ1-1; D is ambiguous. V gave up 0 bases and J gave up 0 bases, with 9 bases separating them. Germline assignment: CDR1 SGHRS and CDR2 YFSETQ. The CDR3 totals 15 residues. The CDR3 sequence is CASSLGKGMNTEAFF. For the CDR3, the DNA is TGCGCCAGCAGCTTGGGGAAGGGCATGAACACTGAAGCTTTCTTT.

The chain links TRBV4-1 to TRBJ2-2; tentatively, D is TRBD1 (6 bases). The CDR3 spans 14 residues. Germline V gives CDR1 MGHRA, CDR2 YSYEKL. Trimming removed 2 bases at V and 6 bases at J, with 10 bases between. As DNA, the CDR3 is TGCGCCAGCAGCCAAACAGGGATTTCCGGGGAGCTGTTTTTT. This codes for CASSQTGISGELFF.

This clonotype was detected once. The chain employs TRBV9 and TRBJ1-2, with TRBD1 matching 9 bases. Germline CDR1 is SGDLS and CDR2 is YYNGEE. J was trimmed by 3 bases and V by 4 bases; bases with no gene match: 7. The CDR3 loop spans 15 amino acids. The CDR3, as DNA: TGTGCCAGCAGCCCCACCACAGGGGGCGACTATGGCTACACCTTC. Amino acids: CASSPTTGGDYGYTF.

This clonotype was seen a handful of times. CDR3 sequence (DNA): TGCAGTGCTAGAGATGGGGGGGAGACCCAGTACTTC. It is translated as CSARDGGETQYF. This chain connects TRBV20-1 to TRBJ2-5, with D possibly being TRBD2 (6 bases). This CDR3 spans 12 amino acids. The V gene's germline CDR1 is DFQATT and CDR2 SNEGSKA (reference sequence). V lost 0 bases, J lost 5 bases, and 7 bases lay in between.

A few counts support this clonotype. This sequence joins TRBV12-3 or TRBV12-4 and TRBJ2-1, with 9 bases identical to TRBD1. The CDR3 loop spans 15 amino acids. J lost 6 bases, V lost 2 bases, and 5 bases had no gene match. The CDR3 region is CASSLNRGRPNEQFF. CDR3 sequence (DNA): TGTGCCAGCAGTTTAAACAGGGGGCGACCCAATGAGCAGTTCTTC.

Only a few counts were recorded for this clonotype. The gene calls are TRBV4-1 and TRBJ1-5; weak D call: TRBD1 (5 bases). This CDR3 contains 15 residues. The germline V gene has CDR1 MGHRA and CDR2 YSYEKL. The V end was cut by 2 bases, the J end by 7 bases, with 15 bases between. The chain's CDR3 is CASSQFTGAGQPQHF. For the CDR3, the DNA is TGCGCCAGCAGCCAATTCACCGGGGCCGGGCAGCCCCAGCATTTT.